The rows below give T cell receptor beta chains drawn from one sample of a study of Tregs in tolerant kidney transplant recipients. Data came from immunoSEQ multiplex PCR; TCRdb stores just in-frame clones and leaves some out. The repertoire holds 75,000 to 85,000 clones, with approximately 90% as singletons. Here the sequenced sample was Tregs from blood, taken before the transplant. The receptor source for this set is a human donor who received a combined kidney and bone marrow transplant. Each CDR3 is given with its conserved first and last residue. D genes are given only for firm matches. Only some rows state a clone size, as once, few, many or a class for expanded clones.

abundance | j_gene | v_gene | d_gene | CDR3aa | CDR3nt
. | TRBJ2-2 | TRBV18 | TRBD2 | CASSPWEAGATGELFF | TGTGCCAGCTCACCGTGGGAAGCGGGAGCCACCGGGGAGCTGTTTTTT
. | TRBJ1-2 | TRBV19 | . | CASSPSYSSYGYTF | TGTGCCAGTAGCCCCTCGTATTCATCCTATGGCTACACCTTC
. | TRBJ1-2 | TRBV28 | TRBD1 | CASRPGQVYGYTF | TGTGCCAGCAGACCGGGACAGGTCTATGGCTACACCTTC
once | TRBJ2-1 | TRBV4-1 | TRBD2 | CASSQDSSGNEQFF | TGCGCCAGCAGCCAAGATTCTAGCGGAAATGAGCAGTTCTTC
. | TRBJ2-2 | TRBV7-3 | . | CASSLTLQRGGELFF | TGTGCCAGCAGCTTAACCCTACAGCGAGGCGGGGAGCTGTTTTTT
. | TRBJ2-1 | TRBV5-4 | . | CASSGQGRSYNEQFF | TGTGCCAGCTCCGGGCAGGGACGGTCCTACAATGAGCAGTTCTTC
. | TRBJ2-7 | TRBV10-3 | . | CAISVGESYEQYF | TGTGCCATCAGTGTAGGGGAATCCTACGAGCAGTACTTC
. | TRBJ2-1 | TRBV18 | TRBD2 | CASSPRAGAHNEQFF | TGTGCCAGCTCACCACGGGCGGGAGCTCACAATGAGCAGTTCTTC
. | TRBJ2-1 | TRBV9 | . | CASSSRWADSYNEQFF | TGTGCCAGCAGCTCCCGATGGGCGGACTCCTACAATGAGCAGTTCTTC
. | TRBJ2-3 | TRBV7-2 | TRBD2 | CASTKTSGRALLGTDTQYF | TGTGCCAGCACCAAGACTAGCGGGAGGGCCCTTTTGGGGACAGATACGCAGTATTTT
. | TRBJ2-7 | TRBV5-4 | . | CASSLGPHYEQYF | TGTGCCAGCAGCTTGGGGCCCCACTACGAGCAGTACTTC
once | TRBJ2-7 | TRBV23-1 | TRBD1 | CASSQSGGTVSKERLGLQYF | TGCGCCAGCAGTCAATCAGGTGGGACAGTGTCTAAGGAGCGGTTAGGGCTTCAGTACTTC
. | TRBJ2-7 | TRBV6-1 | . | CASSLTYYEQYF | TGTGCCAGCAGCCTAACCTACTACGAGCAGTACTTC
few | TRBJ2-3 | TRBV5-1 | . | CASSLVYGSTDTQYF | TGCGCCAGCAGCTTGGTGTACGGCTCCACAGATACGCAGTATTTT
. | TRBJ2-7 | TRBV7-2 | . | CASSLWTNEQYF | TGTGCCAGCAGCTTATGGACAAACGAGCAGTACTTC
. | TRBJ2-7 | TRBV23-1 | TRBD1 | CASSQSTGKEQYF | TGCGCCAGCAGTCAATCGACAGGGAAGGAGCAGTACTTC
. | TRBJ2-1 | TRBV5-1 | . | CASRLDSYNEQFF | TGCGCCAGCAGACTAGACAGTTACAATGAGCAGTTCTTC
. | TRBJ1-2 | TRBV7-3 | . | CASSLTHERTYGYTF | TGTGCCAGCAGCTTAACCCACGAGCGAACCTATGGCTACACCTTC
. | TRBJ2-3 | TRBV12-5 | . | CASGLVRGGDTQYF | TGTGCTAGTGGTTTGGTACGGGGTGGAGATACGCAGTATTTT
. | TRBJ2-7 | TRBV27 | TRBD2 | CASSFGASGDLYEQYF | TGTGCCAGCAGTTTTGGGGCTAGCGGGGACCTCTACGAGCAGTACTTC
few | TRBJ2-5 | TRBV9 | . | CASSTNPDQETQYF | TGTGCCAGCAGCACCAACCCGGACCAAGAGACCCAGTACTTC
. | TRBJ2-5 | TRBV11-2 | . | CASSLKETQYF | TGTGCCAGCAGCTTAAAAGAGACCCAGTACTTC
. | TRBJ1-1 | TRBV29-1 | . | CSVEGGYDEAFF | TGCAGCGTTGAAGGCGGATATGATGAAGCTTTCTTT
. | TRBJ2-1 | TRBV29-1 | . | CSVEGWTKNEQFF | TGCAGCGTTGAAGGTTGGACCAAGAATGAGCAGTTCTTC
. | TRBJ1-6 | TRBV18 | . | CASSPIPGSSYNSPLHF | TGTGCCAGCTCACCAATCCCCGGGAGCTCCTATAATTCACCCCTCCACTTT
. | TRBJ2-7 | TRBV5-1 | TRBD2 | CASSLTSAYEQYF | TGCGCCAGCAGCTTGACTAGCGCCTACGAGCAGTACTTC
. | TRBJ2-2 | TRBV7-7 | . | CASSLDAGELFF | TGTGCCAGCAGCTTAGATGCCGGGGAGCTGTTTTTT
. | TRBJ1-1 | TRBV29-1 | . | CSVHRDTEAFF | TGCAGCGTTCACAGGGACACTGAAGCTTTCTTT
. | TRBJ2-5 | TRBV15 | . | CATSRAGNGVQETQYF | TGTGCCACCAGCAGAGCGGGCAATGGGGTCCAAGAGACCCAGTACTTC
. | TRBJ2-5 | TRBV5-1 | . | CASSLAISMVGETQYF | TGCGCCAGCAGCTTGGCGATCTCTATGGTGGGGGAGACCCAGTACTTC
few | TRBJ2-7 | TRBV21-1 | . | CASSQRIAGTGSYEQYF | TGTGCCAGCAGCCAACGAATAGCAGGGACAGGGTCCTACGAGCAGTACTTC
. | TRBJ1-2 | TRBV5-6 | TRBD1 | CASSLPQTGGDYGYTF | TGTGCCAGCAGCTTGCCCCAGACAGGGGGAGACTATGGCTACACCTTC
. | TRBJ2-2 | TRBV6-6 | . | CAGRGVRTGELFF | TGTGCGGGCAGGGGGGTACGGACCGGGGAGCTGTTTTTT
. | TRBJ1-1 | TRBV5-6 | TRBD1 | CASSWTGDTEAFF | TGTGCCAGCAGCTGGACAGGGGACACTGAAGCTTTCTTT
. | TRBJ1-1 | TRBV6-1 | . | CASRNRAEAFF | TGTGCCAGCAGAAACAGGGCGGAAGCTTTCTTT
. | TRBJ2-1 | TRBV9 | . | CASSVEGRAEQFF | TGTGCCAGCAGCGTTGAGGGACGTGCTGAGCAGTTCTTC
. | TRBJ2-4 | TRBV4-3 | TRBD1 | CASSQEQGANIQYF | TGCGCCAGCAGCCAAGAACAGGGGGCGAACATTCAGTACTTC
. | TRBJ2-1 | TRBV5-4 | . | CASSSVGGGSRNEQFF | TGTGCCAGCAGCTCAGTGGGGGGCGGGAGTCGGAATGAGCAGTTCTTC
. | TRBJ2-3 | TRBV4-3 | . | CASSQASRSTDTQYF | TGCGCCAGCAGCCAAGCTAGCCGAAGCACAGATACGCAGTATTTT
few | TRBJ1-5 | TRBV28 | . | CASSLMDQPQHF | TGTGCCAGCAGTTTAATGGATCAGCCCCAGCATTTT
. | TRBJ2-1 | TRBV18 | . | CASSVGGTGAYNEQFF | TGTGCCAGCTCCGTGGGGGGAACGGGAGCCTACAATGAGCAGTTCTTC
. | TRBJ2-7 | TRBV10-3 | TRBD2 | CAIRTGGTYEQYF | TGTGCCATCAGGACCGGGGGGACCTACGAGCAGTACTTC
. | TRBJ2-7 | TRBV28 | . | CASIRAGSSYEQYF | TGTGCCAGCATCCGGGCAGGGAGCTCCTACGAGCAGTACTTC
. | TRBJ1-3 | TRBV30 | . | CAWNRDTSSGNTIYF | TGTGCCTGGAACCGGGACACGAGCTCTGGAAACACCATATATTTT
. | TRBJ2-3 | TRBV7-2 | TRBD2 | CASSLMPSGSTDTQYF | TGTGCCAGCAGCTTAATGCCTAGCGGGTCCACAGATACGCAGTATTTT
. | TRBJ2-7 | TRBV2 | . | CASTAGSYEQYF | TGTGCCAGCACGGCAGGATCCTACGAGCAGTACTTC
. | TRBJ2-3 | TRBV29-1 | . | CSVDDGTSTDTQYF | TGCAGCGTCGATGACGGGACTAGCACAGATACGCAGTATTTT